This note documents a single T cell receptor (beta chain) sequence. This sample was included in a study of blood T cell repertoires in COVID-19. Germline V gene lookup returns CDR1 LNHDA and CDR2 SQIVND (reference sequence). The CDR3 consists of 15 residues. V was clipped by 7 bases and J by 7 bases, with 20 bases between them. Method: immunoSEQ multiplex PCR; TCRdb's copy keeps in-frame clones and lacks some. The sample yields some 400,000 clones, roughly 89% seen once. This chain links TRBV19 with TRBJ1-5; tentative D call: TRBD1 (5 bases). The receptor's source is a man between 18 and 29 years old with active or convalescent COVID-19. The specimen was peripheral blood. CDR3 coding DNA: TGTGCCAGTAAGGTCTGGGTTGGGTCAGGGCAGCCCCAGCATTTT. Its protein is CASKVWVGSGQPQHF.